One T cell receptor beta chain is described in this entry. The clone's antigen remains unknown. It has no much larger one-base neighbor in the sample; base qualities were not kept. The cohort was made up of 666 healthy bone marrow donors. At the time of sampling, every cohort member was nominally healthy, though immune exposures that went unrecorded were likely present. The donor was CMV seropositive and was included in the group of some 290 seropositive cohort members. Each donor provided a peripheral blood sample, and peripheral blood mononuclear cells were used for TCR beta sequencing. The Qiagen DNeasy Blood Extraction Kit was used to extract genomic DNA from the blood cell samples. Libraries came from the immunoSEQ multiplex PCR assay. For the multiplex PCR, a mixture combining 60 forward primers for TCR Vbeta segments and 13 reverse primers for TCR Jbeta segments was used. A multiplex PCR assay on genomic DNA amplified the CDR3 region of rearranged TCR beta genes. On the Illumina HiSeq System, the amplified TCR beta libraries were sequenced as 87-base-pair reads. As for how the authors treated the data: Across the 600 to 700 repertoires, a later analysis counted about 81 million unique TCR beta chains, 9.5 million to 13 million of which were shared by at least two donors. Raw reads were error-corrected and collapsed into unique sequences with a nearest-neighbor algorithm that merged closely related sequences to remove PCR and sequencing errors. CDR3 sequences were aligned to IMGT reference sequences to assign V, D and J gene segments. Each retained sequence needed at least a six-nucleotide match to both a V gene segment and a J gene segment. A rearrangement counted as productive if the CDR3 had no stop codons and remained in frame with V and J, and every other rearrangement counted as non-productive. Following IMGT convention, CDR3 was defined as the stretch from the second conserved V-encoded cysteine to the conserved J-encoded phenylalanine. The earlier analysis of some 580 of the donors excluded any sequence lacking an unambiguous match to a single V gene segment. In an earlier analysis of 587 of the donors, V segments were called functional above 56.7% productive rearrangements and were called segregating when the between-donor standard deviation exceeded 5%. To diagnose cytomegalovirus status from the catalog of TCR beta chain sequences, a statistical classification framework was built. In a later analysis, V and J genes were assigned by comparing TCR nucleotide sequences against IMGT/GENE-DB human TR gene sequences. In a later analysis, CDR3 sequences and most-parsimonious VDJ recombination scenarios were assigned using the TCRdist pipeline. A later analysis defined each TCR beta chain by its CDR3 amino acid sequence plus V-gene family, and excluded reads lacking a unique V-gene family. A later analysis removed 592 highly shared, low-generation-probability nucleotide sequences to deal with suspected cross-contamination and a sequencing artifact. In a later analysis, a clonal expansion index for each public chain was calculated from normalized within-repertoire ranks of inferred template counts. In a later analysis, generation probabilities were computed with a VDJ recombination model fitted to out-of-frame rearrangements, and the resulting probabilities were checked against IGoR. A later analysis scored TCR-TCR, TCR-HLA and TCR-CMV co-occurrence with hypergeometric tests, applying a repertoire-size bias correction to TCR pairs. False discovery rates were estimated in a later analysis by permuting HLA or CMV assignments 20 times. In a later analysis, co-occurring TCRs were grouped using DBSCAN, with TCRdist sequence similarity added in when clustering inside HLA-allele-positive subsets. For co-occurrence clustering, repertoires with fewer than 30,000 or more than 120,000 public chains were excluded, along with roughly 5 repertoires with anomalous nucleotide sharing. Not all clones reach the TCRdb copy of this immuneACCESS table, which keeps in-frame sequences only. Checked studies attribute under half of the gap to unresolved V genes and leave the rest unexplained. Clone size and V and J calls were adopted from that table, with D and trimming inferred from the DNA. The sample includes approximately 100,000 clones, with 60% to 80% observed a single time. The ten largest clonotypes hold roughly 4% of the sample.

This entry belongs to a study of cytomegalovirus exposure and HLA in healthy donors (dated by TCRdb to the late 2010s). Regarding the study in general: In an earlier analysis of some 610 of the donors, approximately 300 Gb of sequence data and some 100 million unique TCR beta sequences from roughly 180 million T cells were reported. The later analysis used no new phenotypic data to find candidate immune exposures, relying instead on TCR beta sequences and their occurrence across donors. The study aimed to test whether cataloging public T cell receptors could reveal signatures of past pathogen exposure. Because of strong linkage in the cohort, 4 to 6 DR-DQ haplotypes were treated as single units for association and clustering. The T cell repertoires of some 700 subjects were profiled by immunosequencing and related to cytomegalovirus serostatus. Along with the roughly 700-subject first cohort, a separate validation cohort of 120 different subjects was used. Every discovery cohort repertoire had been produced on one sequencing platform. The number of typed donors differed by locus: about 620-640 for A, B, C, DRB1 and DQB1; 522 for DQA1; approximately 600 for DPA1; and around 450 for DPB1. Across around 400 genotyped donors of the cohort, an average of about 240,000 unique TCR beta nucleotide sequences per donor were sequenced, and approximately 19% of those sequences were non-productive. Genome-wide SNP genotypes for about 55% of the 666 donors were used in a later genetic analysis, which treated that subset as a discovery cohort. To predict cytomegalovirus infection status, the study brought together high-throughput TCR immunosequencing, statistical association of individual TCRs with disease status, and machine learning. A later analysis re-analyzed previously published TCR beta repertoires from 550 to 700 donors and added high-resolution HLA genotyping to study TCR occurrence patterns. Among the approximately 400 genotyped donors, around 81% belonged to the genetic ancestry cluster associated with self-reported Caucasian donors. Both class I and class II loci were covered by HLA typing, at four-digit resolution. Donor age, sex, ethnicity and CMV serostatus were collected together with the repertoire data. An earlier analysis of about 600 of the donors used high-throughput TCR beta sequencing to judge whether each TCR beta V gene segment behaved as functional or pseudogenic. An early release covering approximately 600 HLA-typed donors comprised about 310 gigabases of sequencing data and 85 million to 100 million unique TCR sequences.

At the junction V is shortened by 5 bases and J by 7 bases, with 12 bases in between. The germline V gene provides CDR1 MNHEY and CDR2 SVGAGI. The CDR3 covers 13 residues, taking in both the cysteine and the phenylalanine. Of all the DNA, just the CDR3 is kept, 39 bases in frame from base 1. Study-level results and caveats: Assigning TCR associations to individual alleles was difficult when HLA alleles, especially DR and DQ, strongly co-occurred. In a later analysis, several top co-occurrence clusters were reported to appear linked to parvovirus B19, influenza, CMV and Epstein-Barr virus. A cluster of highly shared sequence variants was judged likely to represent a technical artifact of the sequencing pipeline. Linkage disequilibrium might explain the correlated functional status among segregating V segments, but an unknown experimental factor could not be ruled out. In this cohort, only TCR beta chains were sequenced, and detectable features were limited by the absence of alpha or paired-chain data. A further reported finding was that TCR beta sequences accurately predicted the HLA-A and HLA-B alleles for most subjects in the first cohort. It was suggested by the authors that the approach could potentially be generalized to other disease states and immunological phenotypes. Because HLA typing was missing for some donors at each locus, association tests included only the typed subset. The classifier was reported to diagnose cytomegalovirus status with high specificity and sensitivity in both the original and validation cohorts. A few of the identified cytomegalovirus-associated TCR beta chains were confirmed in vitro to be specific for cytomegalovirus antigens. Most CMV-associated TCR beta chains appeared to be HLA-restricted in a later analysis, and the HLA associations seemed to be driven largely by CMV exposure. Presence/absence analyses assumed roughly uniform sequencing depth across donors, an assumption that may not hold. Most TCR sequences were observed very rarely across donors, whereas some public TCRs were present in many individuals. Compared with the approximately 710-donor mean, donors in an Asian-associated ancestry cluster had fewer N-insertions in productive TCRs, according to a later genetic analysis. In an earlier analysis of around 600 of the donors, most TCR beta V segments appeared in productive rearrangements about 87% or about 30% of the time, broadly matching IMGT annotations. A total of 150 to 200 TCR beta chains were listed by the study as associated with cytomegalovirus. Compared with equally common non-associated chains, HLA-associated TCR beta chains in a later analysis were more clonally expanded and had lower generation probabilities. Immune exposure information for the cohort was limited to CMV serostatus. In a later genetic analysis, a missense DCLRE1C variant was associated with V-gene and J-gene trimming of TCR beta chains, and the association was replicated in an independent cohort. Specific HLA alleles were associated with about 17,000 TCR beta sequences at a false discovery rate of 0.05 in a later analysis. Because the 87-base-pair reads could not distinguish some IMGT-functional V segments, including TRBV6-2 and TRBV6-3, those segments were excluded. Fewer than 20 rarely observed V segments, including chromosome 9 orphons, were excluded from the earlier analysis of a few hundred of the donors because counts were too low. A later analysis found that TCR association rates varied across HLA loci, with DRB1 alleles showing the most associated TCRs and HLA-C alleles the fewest.

The TCR sequence derives from a man over 45 in good health and CMV-seropositive. This receptor chain uses TRBV6-5 and TRBJ1-5, with TRBD1 perhaps the D gene, on 6 matching bases. Sequenced material: PBMCs. The CDR3 corresponds to CASSQGGVQPQHF. The DNA sequence is TGTGCCAGCAGTCAAGGGGGGGTGCAGCCCCAGCATTTT.